This T cell receptor (beta chain) was captured in a study of radiotherapy plus CTLA-4 blockade in lung cancer. Study-wide context: Objective response was observed in roughly 20% of patients, and disease control in roughly 31%.

Germline CDR1 is SGHAT and CDR2 is FQDESV (reference sequence). This CDR3 region has 13 residues. V shed 1 base and J shed 1 base, with 4 bases lying between them. The protocol was immunoSEQ multiplex PCR, while the TCRdb copy is restricted to in-frame clones and leaves out a portion. The repertoire holds about 45,000 clones, with roughly 60% as singletons. Whole-study results and caveats: Clones derived from tumor TCRs expanded in blood after radiotherapy plus ipilimumab.

Of note for this clone: Its antigen remains unknown.

V is TRBV11-1 and J is TRBJ1-1; D ambiguous. This clonotype was sampled from a human donor with non-small cell lung cancer who had a partial response to radiotherapy plus ipilimumab. The sequenced sample was peripheral blood, obtained from a patient treated with radiotherapy plus ipilimumab. The CDR3 DNA sequence: TGTGCCAGCAGCTTAGGACAGAACACTGAAGCTTTCTTT. Translated: CASSLGQNTEAFF.